The 6 T cell receptor beta chains below all came from one sample that was sequenced in a study of CD8 T cells in Susac syndrome. About 0.5 to 1 ug RNA was reverse transcribed with random hexamers. MiXCR, applied by TCRdb to the immunoSEQ multiplex PCR reads, yields one record per CDR3 protein. Here the sample spans 150,000 to 200,000 distinct CDR3 sequences, approximately 94% being singletons. Specimen: CD4+ T cells from PBMCs. The receptors here all came from a human donor with Susac syndrome.

The chain couples TRBV4-2 to TRBJ2-7, with 9 bases identical to TRBD2. The germline gives CDR1 LGHNA, CDR2 YNFKEQ. The CDR3 is 17 amino acids. Trimming at V came to 0 bases and at J to 2 bases, leaving 8 bases not matched to a gene. The CDR3 loop is CASSQEGLAGRTYEQYF. The CDR3 region has the DNA TGTGCCAGCAGCCAAGAAGGGCTAGCGGGGCGAACCTACGAGCAGTACTTC.

The chain is built from TRBV20-1 and TRBJ1-2, with TRBD1 as a possible D gene (5 bases). V shed 0 bases and J shed 5 bases, with 16 bases lying between them. The CDR3 runs 15 residues. CDR1 and CDR2 from the germline V gene are DFQATT and SNEGSKA (reference sequence). CDR3 sequence reads: CSARDKMGGGYGYTF. The DNA for the CDR3 is TGCAGTGCTAGAGATAAGATGGGTGGGGGTTATGGCTACACCTTC.

This chain joins TRBV9 and TRBJ1-2; the D is unclear. The germline gives CDR1 SGDLS, CDR2 YYNGEE. The CDR3 consists of 11 residues. V lost 0 bases and J lost 9, with 6 bases in between. For the CDR3, the DNA is TGTGCCAGCAGCGTAGCCGATAGCTACACCTTC. Translated, it gives CASSVADSYTF.

The chain uses TRBV5-1 and TRBJ1-1; 8 positions agree with TRBD1. The germline gives CDR1 SGHRS, CDR2 YFSETQ. The CDR3 is 12 residues long. The V segment lost 1 base and the J segment 10 bases; nucleotides outside the gene matches: 3. The CDR3 DNA sequence: TGCGCCAGCAGCTTGTATCAGGGGGCAGCTTTCTTT. Encoded protein: CASSLYQGAAFF.

V gene TRBV5-1 combines with J gene TRBJ2-3, with 8 bases that match TRBD2. The CDR3 is 11 amino acids. The ends lost 4 bases at V and 10 bases at J; junction bases unmatched: 2. The germline V gene has CDR1 SGHRS and CDR2 YFSETQ. The CDR3 here is CASSREGPQYF. CDR3 in DNA: TGCGCCAGCAGCCGGGAGGGCCCGCAGTATTTT.

The chain joins TRBV7-8 to TRBJ1-6; D ambiguous. Germline V gene data show CDR1 as SGHVS and CDR2 as FQNEAQ. The CDR3 contains 15 residues. Trimming took 4 bases from V and 10 from J, leaving 17 bases between them. The CDR3 coding sequence is TGTGCCAGCAGCTATTCCGGGAGCCAGAGATCACCCCTCCACTTT. Amino acid sequence: CASSYSGSQRSPLHF.